Below are 10 T cell receptor beta chains sequenced from a single sample in a study of shared clonotypes between healthy human individuals. The naive CD8 fraction comprised CD45RO-negative cells positively selected for CCR7 and excluded terminally differentiated effector memory CD45RA+ cells. Here immunoSEQ multiplex PCR was the method, and the copy in TCRdb shows in-frame clones only, minus some. The sample lists about 800,000 clones, roughly 96% occurring once. Sequencing used naive CD8+ T cells sorted from blood. All receptors come from a man aged 25 to 45 in good health.

V is TRBV4-3 and J is TRBJ1-2; 8 bases line up with TRBD1. Trimming cost V 1 base and J 3 bases; bases outside gene matches: 4. CDR1 is LGHNA and CDR2 is YSLEER in the germline V gene. This CDR3 has 15 amino acids. The CDR3 sequence: CASSQVSGGDYGYTF. CDR3 in DNA: TGCGCCAGCAGCCAAGTATCAGGGGGCGACTATGGCTACACCTTC.

The rearrangement links TRBV11-2 to TRBJ2-7, with D hard to call. The V end lost 3 bases, the J end lost 4 bases, and 10 bases lay between the germline ends. Germline assignment: CDR1 SGHAT and CDR2 FQNNGV. The CDR3 runs to 13 residues. The CDR3 sequence: CASSLAIGYEQYF. The CDR3 region has the DNA TGTGCCAGCAGCTTGGCAATTGGTTACGAGCAGTACTTC.

The genes are TRBV14 and TRBJ2-1, with 9 positions matching TRBD2. The V gene's germline CDR1 is SGHDN and CDR2 FVKESK. With 3 bases clipped from V and 7 bases from J, the junction kept 7 bases outside the gene matches. This CDR3 contains 15 residues. The CDR3 bases are TGTGCCAGCAGCCATCTTAGCGGGAGCGGGAATGAGCAGTTCTTC. Protein: CASSHLSGSGNEQFF. Filled out from reference TRBV14 and TRBJ2-1, the complete variable domain reads EAGVTQFPSHSVIEKGQTVTLRCDPISGHDNLYWYRRVMGKEIKFLLHFVKESKQDESGMPNNRFLAERTGGTYSTLKVQPAELEDSGVYFCASSHLSGSGNEQFFGPGTRLTVL.

V is TRBV6-1 and J is TRBJ2-3, with 9 positions matching TRBD2. CDR1 and CDR2 from the germline V gene are MNHNS and SASEGT. The J segment lost 4 bases and the V segment lost 2 bases, leaving 7 bases of the junction unmatched. The CDR3 has 16 residues. The CDR3 sequence: CASSERLAGVADTQYF. The CDR3 region has the DNA TGTGCCAGCAGTGAACGATTAGCGGGAGTGGCAGATACGCAGTATTTT.

This clone showed up just once. This chain uses TRBV28 with TRBJ1-1, with D tentatively TRBD1 (6 bases). V was pared by 3 bases and J by 11 bases, with 19 bases between. The CDR3 contains 14 residues. Germline V gene sequence: CDR1 MDHEN, CDR2 SYDVKM. The CDR3 DNA reads TGTGCCAGCAGTTTTTCCGTAAAGGGGGTGAGGGCTTTCTTT. Encoded protein: CASSFSVKGVRAFF.

The chain is built from TRBV10-3 and TRBJ1-1; 7 nucleotides match TRBD1. The CDR3 is 17 amino acids. After removal of 3 bases from V and 6 bases from J, the junction contained 16 bases not matched to a gene. CDR1 is ENHRY, CDR2 SYGVKD, per germline. CDR3 loop: CAISETTGEVGIPEAFF. The CDR3 region has the DNA TGTGCCATCAGTGAAACCACAGGGGAAGTTGGGATACCTGAAGCTTTCTTT.

The chain couples TRBV19 to TRBJ2-1; TRBD2 matches at 7 bases. The CDR3 is 13 residues long. Germline V gene data show CDR1 as LNHDA and CDR2 as SQIVND (reference sequence). V lost 7 bases, J lost 10 bases, and 10 bases stayed unmatched. CDR3 protein: CASTLTPGREQFF. DNA of the CDR3: TGTGCCAGTACCCTTACGCCCGGGAGGGAGCAGTTCTTC.

The chain employs TRBV11-2 and TRBJ2-7; D is perhaps TRBD2 (6 bases). The V end was cut by 5 bases, the J end by 0 bases, with 14 bases between. The V gene's germline CDR1 is SGHAT and CDR2 FQNNGV. The length of the CDR3 is 15 residues. CDR3 amino acids: CASSKVLANSYEQYF. DNA for the CDR3: TGTGCCAGCAGCAAAGTCCTAGCGAACTCCTACGAGCAGTACTTC.

The chain employs TRBV27 and TRBJ2-1; D ambiguous. CDR1 is MNHEY and CDR2 is SMNVEV in the germline V gene (reference sequence). This CDR3 is built from 15 residues. Deletions cut 4 bases from V and 6 bases from J, with 16 bases between. CDR3 residues: CASSSSRWTGNEQFF. DNA of the CDR3: TGTGCCAGCAGTTCCTCTCGTTGGACCGGCAATGAGCAGTTCTTC.

The V call is TRBV19, the J call TRBJ1-5, with D possibly being TRBD1 (5 bases). The V gene's germline CDR1 is LNHDA and CDR2 SQIVND (reference sequence). The CDR3 runs to 14 residues. Trimming removed 9 bases from V and 5 bases from J, with 17 bases in between. This chain's CDR3 is CASSGTLYDQPQHF. The CDR3 nucleotides are TGTGCCAGCTCCGGGACCCTTTACGATCAGCCCCAGCATTTT.